The source of this T cell receptor beta chain is a study of PD-1 blockade in classical Hodgkin lymphoma. For the study at large: The nivolumab dose that patients received was 3 mg/kg, given intravenously every 2 weeks. Study conclusions and caveats: Baseline TCR diversity was reportedly lower in newly diagnosed patients than healthy donors. The diversity seen at baseline in complete responders resembled that of newly diagnosed patients. At C4D1, TCR diversity had climbed significantly for CD4+ cells, though not for CD8+ cells.

Points on this clone: Its antigen is not identified.

In every patient, relapse followed autologous stem cell transplantation, while exposure to brentuximab vedotin differed. Method: immunoSEQ multiplex PCR; TCRdb's copy keeps in-frame clones and lacks some. The sample shows approximately 60,000 clones, about 92% of them seen only once. The J segment lost 3 bases and the V segment lost 8 bases, leaving 4 bases of the junction unmatched. The CDR3 has 14 residues. CDR1 and CDR2 (germline): SNHLY, FYNNEI. The sequence was obtained from a human donor with classical Hodgkin lymphoma. The V call is TRBV2, the J call TRBJ1-5; 10 bases match TRBD1. The sample was peripheral blood mononuclear cells (PBMCs), taken at baseline. The CDR3 coding sequence is TGTGCCAGCCTGGGACAGGGGTTCAATCAGCCCCAGCATTTT. It specifies CASLGQGFNQPQHF.